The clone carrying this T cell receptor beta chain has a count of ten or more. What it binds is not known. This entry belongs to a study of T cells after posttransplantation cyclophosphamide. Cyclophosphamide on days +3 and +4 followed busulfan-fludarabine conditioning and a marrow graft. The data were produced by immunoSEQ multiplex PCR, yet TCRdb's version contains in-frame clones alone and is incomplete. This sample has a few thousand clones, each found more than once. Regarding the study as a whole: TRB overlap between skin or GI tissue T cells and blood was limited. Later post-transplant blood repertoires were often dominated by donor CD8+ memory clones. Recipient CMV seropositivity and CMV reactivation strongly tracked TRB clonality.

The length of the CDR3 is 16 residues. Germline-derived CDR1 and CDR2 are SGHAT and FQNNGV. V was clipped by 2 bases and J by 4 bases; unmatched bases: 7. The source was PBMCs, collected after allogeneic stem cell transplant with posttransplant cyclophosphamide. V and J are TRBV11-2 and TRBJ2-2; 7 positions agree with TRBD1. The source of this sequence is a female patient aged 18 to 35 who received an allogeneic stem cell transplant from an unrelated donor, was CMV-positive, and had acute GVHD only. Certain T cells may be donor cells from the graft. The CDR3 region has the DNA TGTGCCAGCAGCTTATACAGGGGCAGGGCCACCGGGGAGCTGTTTTTT. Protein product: CASSLYRGRATGELFF.